This TCR beta chain comes out of a study of T cells after yellow fever vaccination. Worth noting for this clonotype: The junction departs from the called germline gene at one end, perhaps through a read error.

CDR1 is SGHTA, CDR2 FQGNSA, per germline. The CDR3 runs to 15 residues. TCRdb re-called the 5' RACE reads with MiXCR, one entry per CDR3 protein. The table includes 200,000 to 250,000 distinct CDR3 sequences, approximately 3.3% detected once. The sequence came from a man between 18 and 35 years old who received the YFV17D yellow fever vaccine. Sequencing used CD4+ T cells sorted from PBMCs, obtained 10 days after the yellow fever booster vaccination. The chain couples TRBV7-2 to TRBJ2-7, with D perhaps matching TRBD1 (5 bases). CDR3 in amino acids: CSSSSQGYSSSEQYF. DNA of the CDR3: TGTTCCAGCAGCTCGCAGGGTTACTCCTCCTCCGAGCAGTACTTC.